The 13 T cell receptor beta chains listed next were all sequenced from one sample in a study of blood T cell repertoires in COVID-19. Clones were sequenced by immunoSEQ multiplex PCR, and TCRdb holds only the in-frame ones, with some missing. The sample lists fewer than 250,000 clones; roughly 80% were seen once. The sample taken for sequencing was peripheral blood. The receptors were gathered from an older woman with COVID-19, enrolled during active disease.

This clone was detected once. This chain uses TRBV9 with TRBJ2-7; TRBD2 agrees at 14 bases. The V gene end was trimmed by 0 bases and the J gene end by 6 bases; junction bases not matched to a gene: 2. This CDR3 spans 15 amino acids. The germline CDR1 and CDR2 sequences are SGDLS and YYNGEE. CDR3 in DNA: TGTGCCAGCAGCGTAGACGGGACTAGCGGGAGCGAGCAGTACTTC. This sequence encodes CASSVDGTSGSEQYF.

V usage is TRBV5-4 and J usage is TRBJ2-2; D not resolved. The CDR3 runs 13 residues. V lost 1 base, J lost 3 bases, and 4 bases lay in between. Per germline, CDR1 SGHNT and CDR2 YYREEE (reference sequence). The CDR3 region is CASSLIYTGELFF. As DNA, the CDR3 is TGTGCCAGCAGCTTGATCTACACCGGGGAGCTGTTTTTT.

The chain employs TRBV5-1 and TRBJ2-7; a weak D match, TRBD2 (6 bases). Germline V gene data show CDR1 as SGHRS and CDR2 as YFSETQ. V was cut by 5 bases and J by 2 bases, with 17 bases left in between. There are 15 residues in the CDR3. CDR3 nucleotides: TGCGCCAGCAGAGGGTGGGGGGAGGCCACCTACGAGCAGTACTTC. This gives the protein CASRGWGEATYEQYF.

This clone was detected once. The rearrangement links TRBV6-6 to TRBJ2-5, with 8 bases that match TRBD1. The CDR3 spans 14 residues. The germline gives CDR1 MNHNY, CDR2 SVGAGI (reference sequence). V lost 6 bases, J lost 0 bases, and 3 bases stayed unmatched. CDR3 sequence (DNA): TGTGCCAGCAGCTTGGACAGGGACCAAGAGACCCAGTACTTC. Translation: CASSLDRDQETQYF.

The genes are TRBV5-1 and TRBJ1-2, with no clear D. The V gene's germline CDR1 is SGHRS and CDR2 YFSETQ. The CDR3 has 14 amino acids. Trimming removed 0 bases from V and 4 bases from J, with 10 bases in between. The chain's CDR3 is CASSLGVRGYGYTF. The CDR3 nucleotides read TGCGCCAGCAGCTTGGGGGTACGGGGCTATGGCTACACCTTC.

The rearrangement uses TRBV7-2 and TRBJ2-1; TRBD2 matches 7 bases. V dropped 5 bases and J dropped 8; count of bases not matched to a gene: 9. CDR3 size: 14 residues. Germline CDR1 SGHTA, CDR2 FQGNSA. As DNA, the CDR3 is TGTGCCAGCAGCCTGGGACTATGGTGGGATGAGCAGTTCTTC. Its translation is CASSLGLWWDEQFF.

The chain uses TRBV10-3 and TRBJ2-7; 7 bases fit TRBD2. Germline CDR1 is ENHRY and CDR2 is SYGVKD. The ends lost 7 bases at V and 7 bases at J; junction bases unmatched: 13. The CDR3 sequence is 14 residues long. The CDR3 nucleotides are TGTGCCATCACCCCAGCGGGGCGCCTGGGGGAGCAGTACGTC. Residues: CAITPAGRLGEQYV.

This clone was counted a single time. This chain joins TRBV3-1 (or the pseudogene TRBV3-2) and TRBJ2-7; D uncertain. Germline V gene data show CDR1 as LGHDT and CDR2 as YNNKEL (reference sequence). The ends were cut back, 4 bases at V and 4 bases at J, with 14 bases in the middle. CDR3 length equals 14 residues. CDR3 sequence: CASSPPPGWYEQYV. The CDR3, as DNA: TGTGCCAGCAGCCCACCTCCGGGTTGGTACGAGCAGTACGTC.

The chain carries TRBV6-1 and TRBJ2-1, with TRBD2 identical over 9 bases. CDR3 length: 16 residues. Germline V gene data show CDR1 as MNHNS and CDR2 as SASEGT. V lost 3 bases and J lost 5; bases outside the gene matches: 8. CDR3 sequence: CASSDLRGRANNEQFF. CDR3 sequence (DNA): TGTGCCAGCAGTGATCTTCGCGGGAGGGCCAACAATGAGCAGTTCTTC.

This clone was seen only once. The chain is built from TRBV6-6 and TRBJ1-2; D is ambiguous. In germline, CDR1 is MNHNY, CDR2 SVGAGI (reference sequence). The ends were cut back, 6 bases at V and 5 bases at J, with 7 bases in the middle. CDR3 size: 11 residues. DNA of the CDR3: TGTGCCAGCAGCGCAGGATATGGCTACACCTTC. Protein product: CASSAGYGYTF.

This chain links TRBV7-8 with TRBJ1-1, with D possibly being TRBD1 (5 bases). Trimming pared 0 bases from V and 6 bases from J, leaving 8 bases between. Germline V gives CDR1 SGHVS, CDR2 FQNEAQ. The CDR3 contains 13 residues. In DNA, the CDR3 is TGTGCCAGCAGCTTAGCCAGGGTCGCTGAAGCTTTCTTT. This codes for CASSLARVAEAFF.

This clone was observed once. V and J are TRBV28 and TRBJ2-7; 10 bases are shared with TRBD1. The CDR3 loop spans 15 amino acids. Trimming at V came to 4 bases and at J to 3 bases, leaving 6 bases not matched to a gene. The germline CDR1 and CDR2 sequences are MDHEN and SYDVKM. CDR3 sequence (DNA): TGTGCCAGCAGTTCGCCAGGGACAGGGGACTACGAGCAGTACGTC. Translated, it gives CASSSPGTGDYEQYV.

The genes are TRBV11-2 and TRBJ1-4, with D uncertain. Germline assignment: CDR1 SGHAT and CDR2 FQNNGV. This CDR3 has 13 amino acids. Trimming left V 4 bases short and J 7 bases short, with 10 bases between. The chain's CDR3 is CASSSFRGEKLFF. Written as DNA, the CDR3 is TGTGCCAGCAGCTCCTTTCGGGGTGAAAAACTGTTTTTT.